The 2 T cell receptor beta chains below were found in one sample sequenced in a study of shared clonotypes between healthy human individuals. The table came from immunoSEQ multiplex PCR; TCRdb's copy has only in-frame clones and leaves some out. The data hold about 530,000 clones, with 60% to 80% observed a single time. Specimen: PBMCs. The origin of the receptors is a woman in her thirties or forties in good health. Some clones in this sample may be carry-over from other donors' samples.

CDR3 amino acids: CASSRTANTGELFF. The CDR3 DNA reads as TGCGCCAGCAGCAGGACCGCGAACACCGGGGAGCTGTTTTTT. This chain links TRBV5-1 with TRBJ2-2; D gene unclear. Trimming cost V 4 bases and J 0 bases, with 7 bases left between them. The CDR3 runs to 14 residues. CDR1 SGHRS and CDR2 YFSETQ come from the germline V gene.

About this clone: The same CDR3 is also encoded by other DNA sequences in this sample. DNA of the CDR3: TGCGCCAGCAGCTTGGAACTAGCCGGGTACAATGAGCAGTTCTTC. As protein: CASSLELAGYNEQFF. The rearrangement links TRBV5-1 to TRBJ2-1; weak D call: TRBD2 (6 bases). Germline CDR1 reads SGHRS; CDR2 reads YFSETQ. This CDR3 is 15 amino acids long. Trimming shortened V by 0 bases and J by 4 bases, and 11 bases separated the two germline ends.